These T cell receptor beta chains were read from a single sample in a study of blood T cell repertoires in COVID-19. Assay: immunoSEQ multiplex PCR; the TCRdb copy retains only in-frame clones and omits some. The sample has about 300,000 clones; roughly 92% are singletons. Material: peripheral blood. Receptor source: a woman under 40 with COVID-19, enrolled during active disease. Each CDR3 is given with its conserved first and last residue. D genes are given only for firm matches. Some rows mark clone size as missing; the rest say once, few, many or name a class of expanded clone.

size | J | D | V | CDR3 | DNA
- | TRBJ1-2 | - | TRBV30 | CAWTRWGDGYTF | TGTGCCTGGACCAGGTGGGGGGATGGCTACACCTTC
- | TRBJ2-7 | - | TRBV7-2 | CASSLVLGKTYEQYF | TGTGCCAGCAGCTTAGTTCTAGGTAAAACCTACGAGCAGTACTTC
- | TRBJ1-2 | - | TRBV11-2 | CASSLDLPTAIANYGYTF | TGTGCCAGCAGCTTAGATCTGCCGACAGCGATCGCTAACTATGGCTACACCTTC
few | TRBJ2-5 | TRBD1 | TRBV5-4 | CASSLGRDRGETQYF | TGTGCCAGCAGCCTCGGCCGTGACAGGGGGGAGACCCAGTACTTC
- | TRBJ1-6 | - | TRBV7-8 | CASSSNRVSPLHF | TGTGCCAGCAGCTCGAACAGGGTATCACCCCTCCACTTT
- | TRBJ2-7 | - | TRBV20-1 | CSASSKNEQYF | TGCAGTGCTAGCAGTAAGAACGAGCAGTACTTC
- | TRBJ1-2 | - | TRBV6-6 | CASSTTGRGYTF | TGTGCCAGCAGTACCACAGGTCGAGGCTACACCTTC
- | TRBJ1-1 | - | TRBV6-5 | CASIEGDWGTEAFF | TGTGCCAGCATAGAAGGGGACTGGGGCACTGAAGCTTTCTTT
- | TRBJ2-7 | - | TRBV7-2 | CASSLALPTHSNEQYF | TGTGCCAGCAGCTTAGCGCTCCCCACCCACTCCAACGAGCAGTACTTC
- | TRBJ2-1 | TRBD2 | TRBV19 | CASSIAQLAGAFLSYNEQFF | TGTGCCAGTAGTATAGCCCAACTAGCGGGAGCCTTCTTATCCTACAATGAGCAGTTCTTC
- | TRBJ2-7 | TRBD2 | TRBV20-1 | CSASMGLAGVYEQYF | TGCAGTGCTAGTATGGGACTAGCGGGAGTTTACGAGCAGTACTTC
once | TRBJ1-2 | - | TRBV7-2 | CASTQGTRDYTF | TGTGCCAGCACCCAGGGGACCCGGGACTACACCTTC
- | TRBJ1-6 | - | TRBV30 | CAWSLDPNSPLHF | TGTGCCTGGAGTCTAGACCCTAATTCACCCCTCCACTTT
once | TRBJ2-7 | TRBD2 | TRBV7-9 | CASSSLAGSYEQYF | TGTGCCAGCAGTTCACTAGCGGGAAGCTACGAGCAGTACTTC
- | TRBJ2-5 | - | TRBV9 | CASTPTSRQGETQYF | TGTGCCAGCACCCCGACAAGTAGGCAGGGTGAGACCCAGTACTTC
- | TRBJ1-3 | TRBD1 | TRBV27 | CASSSTYLTGQGTGNTIYF | TGTGCCAGCAGTTCCACTTACCTTACCGGACAGGGGACTGGAAACACCATATATTTT
- | TRBJ2-5 | TRBD1 | TRBV19 | CASSQDREQETQYF | TGTGCCAGTAGCCAGGACAGGGAACAAGAGACCCAGTACTTC
- | TRBJ1-2 | TRBD1 | TRBV7-9 | CASSLNGQGAVGYTF | TGTGCCAGCAGCTTAAACGGACAGGGGGCAGTTGGCTACACCTTC
- | TRBJ2-7 | - | TRBV19 | CASSNSGSYEQYF | TGTGCCAGTAGTAACAGCGGCTCCTACGAGCAGTACTTC
- | TRBJ2-2 | - | TRBV7-3 | CASSLEGAAGELFF | TGTGCCAGCAGCTTAGAGGGTGCCGCCGGGGAGCTGTTTTTT
few | TRBJ2-3 | TRBD2 | TRBV6-5 | CASRIAGTGTDTQYF | TGTGCCAGCAGGATAGCGGGAACCGGCACAGATACGCAGTATTTT
- | TRBJ2-1 | TRBD2 | TRBV24-1 | CATGESGRAGNEQFF | TGTGCCACCGGTGAAAGCGGGAGGGCCGGCAATGAGCAGTTCTTC
- | TRBJ1-5 | - | TRBV19 | CARTLGGVGNQPQHF | TGTGCCAGAACCCTTGGGGGGGTGGGCAATCAGCCCCAGCATTTT
- | TRBJ2-7 | TRBD2 | TRBV6-5 | CASSRGTSGFYEQYF | TGTGCCAGCAGCCGAGGGACTAGCGGGTTCTACGAGCAGTACTTC
- | TRBJ2-7 | TRBD1 | TRBV6-5 | CASSYSRQGVYEQYF | TGTGCCAGCAGTTACTCGAGGCAGGGGGTCTACGAGCAGTACTTC
- | TRBJ2-1 | TRBD1 | TRBV29-1 | CSAGTGNINEQFF | TGCAGCGCCGGGACAGGGAATATCAATGAGCAGTTCTTC
- | TRBJ2-7 | - | TRBV5-1 | CASSSTAGTYEQYF | TGCGCCAGCAGCTCCACAGCGGGTACCTACGAGCAGTACTTC
- | TRBJ1-1 | TRBD1 | TRBV3-1/TRBV3-2 | CASSQGTGAVTEAFF | TGTGCCAGCAGCCAGGGAACAGGGGCGGTCACTGAAGCTTTCTTT
- | TRBJ1-1 | - | TRBV7-9 | CASRRDSENTEAFF | TGTGCCAGCAGAAGAGACAGTGAGAACACTGAAGCTTTCTTT
- | TRBJ2-7 | - | TRBV7-9 | CASSLAQGWSYEQYF | TGTGCCAGCAGCTTAGCGCAGGGCTGGTCCTACGAGCAGTACTTC